The clone carrying this T cell receptor (beta chain) was found many times. This sample was included in a study of early T cells in non-severe SARS-CoV-2 infection. Study overall: The sequenced material was bulk RNA from unsorted whole blood, and its chains were unpaired.

This CDR3 contains 12 residues. The ends lost 7 bases at V and 5 bases at J; junction bases unmatched: 5. Attached unique molecular identifiers marked individual cDNA molecules. TCRdb redid the calling of the 5' RACE reads with MiXCR, one entry per CDR3 protein. The sample contains tens of thousands of distinct CDR3 sequences, more than 10% of which appear only once. J is TRBJ2-7 and V is TRBV12-3 or TRBV12-4; 7 bases fit TRBD2. This clonotype was obtained from an adult who was a healthcare worker with PCR-confirmed SARS-CoV-2 infection or an uninfected control (not recorded which). The source material was whole blood. The CDR3 loop reads CASTLGGNEQYF. The DNA of the CDR3 is TGTGCCAGCACCTTGGGGGGGAACGAGCAGTACTTC.